This TCR beta chain was found in a study of tumor-infiltrating lymphocytes in primary liver carcinoma. General study findings and limits: Tumors had a significantly higher top-250-clone fraction than blood (p = 0.039).

About this clonotype itself: No antigen is known for it. A much larger clone differs by one base, so this may be a read error.

From around 500 ng of total RNA, TCR beta-specific cDNA was reverse-transcribed using a constant-region primer. Libraries of TCR beta came from three nested multiplex PCR rounds with slightly modified ARM-PCR. Each of the first two PCR rounds ran approximately 9 cycles with TRBV1-TRBV30 forward and C-beta reverse primers. TCRdb reanalysed the multiplex PCR reads using MiXCR and keeps one entry per CDR3 protein. The sample has around 71,000 distinct CDR3 sequences, over 70% seen once. The length of the CDR3 is 17 residues. The germline V and J ends were trimmed by 5 bases and 0 bases, with 20 bases remaining between them. The roughly 17-31 mg bulk tissue piece was not sorted before simultaneous RNA and DNA extraction.

The sample was liver tumor tissue from sampling region 4. Indicated subset: tumor region T4, right-lateral pole. This chain links TRBV12-3 or TRBV12-4 with TRBJ2-7, with D possibly TRBD2 on 6 matching bases. This clonotype originated in a woman aged 60-70 years with primary liver carcinoma and hepatitis B virus infection. CDR3 in DNA: TGTGCCAGCAGTGCCCCCGTGACTAGAGATCCCTCCTACGAGCAGTACTTC. Protein: CASSAPVTRDPSYEQYF.